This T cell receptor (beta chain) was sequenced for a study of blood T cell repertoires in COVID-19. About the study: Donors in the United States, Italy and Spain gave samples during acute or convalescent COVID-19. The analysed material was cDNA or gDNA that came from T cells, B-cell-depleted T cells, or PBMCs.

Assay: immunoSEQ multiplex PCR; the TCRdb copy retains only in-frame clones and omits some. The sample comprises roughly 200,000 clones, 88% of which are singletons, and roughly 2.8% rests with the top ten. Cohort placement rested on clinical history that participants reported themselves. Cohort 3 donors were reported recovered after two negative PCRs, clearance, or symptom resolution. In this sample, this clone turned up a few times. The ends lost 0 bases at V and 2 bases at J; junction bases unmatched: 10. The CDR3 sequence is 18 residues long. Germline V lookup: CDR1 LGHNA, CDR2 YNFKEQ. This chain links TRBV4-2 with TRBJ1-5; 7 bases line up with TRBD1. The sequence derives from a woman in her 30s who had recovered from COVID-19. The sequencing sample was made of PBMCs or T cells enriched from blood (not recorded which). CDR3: CASSQESTGVGGNQPQHF. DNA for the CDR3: TGTGCCAGCAGCCAAGAGTCCACAGGGGTGGGAGGCAATCAGCCCCAGCATTTT.